Sequencing of this TCR beta chain was carried out in a study of shared clonotypes between healthy human individuals. Whole-study findings and limits: Deeper or shallower sequencing was expected to change how clonotypes are shared among donors.

The CDR3 has 12 amino acids. From germline, CDR1 is MDHEN and CDR2 SYDVKM. The germline V and J ends were trimmed by 5 bases and 8 bases, with 10 bases remaining between them. As for this clone: Antigen unknown.

The assay ran at deep level. Clones were read by immunoSEQ multiplex PCR, and TCRdb kept only the in-frame ones, dropping some. The repertoire holds roughly 1.4 million clones, with 97% to 99% as singletons. Only Caucasian adults living in Nashville, Tennessee served as donors. This receptor was taken from a man aged 25 to 40 in good health. Specimen: naive CD4+ T cells sorted from blood. Specified subset: CD45RA+ positively selected. The chain joins TRBV28 to TRBJ2-4, with D uncertain. CDR3 DNA sequence: TGTGCCAGCAGTCTCTTCAAGGACATTCAGTACTTC. Residues: CASSLFKDIQYF.